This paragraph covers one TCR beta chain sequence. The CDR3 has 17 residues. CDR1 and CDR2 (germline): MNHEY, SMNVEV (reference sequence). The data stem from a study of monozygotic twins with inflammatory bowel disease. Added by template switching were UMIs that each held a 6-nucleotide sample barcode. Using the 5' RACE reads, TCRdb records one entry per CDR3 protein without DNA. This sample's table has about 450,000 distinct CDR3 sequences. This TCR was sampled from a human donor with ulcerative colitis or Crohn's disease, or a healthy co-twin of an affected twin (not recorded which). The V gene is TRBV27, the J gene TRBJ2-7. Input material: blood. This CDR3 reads CASSLSLTPDGSYEQYF.